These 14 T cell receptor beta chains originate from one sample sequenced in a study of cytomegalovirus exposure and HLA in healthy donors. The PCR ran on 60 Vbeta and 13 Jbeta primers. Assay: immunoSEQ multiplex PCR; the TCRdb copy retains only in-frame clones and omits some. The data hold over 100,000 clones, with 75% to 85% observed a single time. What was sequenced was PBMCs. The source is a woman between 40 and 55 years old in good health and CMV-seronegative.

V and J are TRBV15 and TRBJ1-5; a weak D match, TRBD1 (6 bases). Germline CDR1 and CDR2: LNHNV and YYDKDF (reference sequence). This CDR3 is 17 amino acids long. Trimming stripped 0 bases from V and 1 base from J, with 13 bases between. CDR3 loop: CATSRDRGGWSNQPQHF. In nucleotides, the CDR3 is TGTGCCACCAGCAGAGATCGGGGGGGCTGGAGCAATCAGCCCCAGCATTTT.

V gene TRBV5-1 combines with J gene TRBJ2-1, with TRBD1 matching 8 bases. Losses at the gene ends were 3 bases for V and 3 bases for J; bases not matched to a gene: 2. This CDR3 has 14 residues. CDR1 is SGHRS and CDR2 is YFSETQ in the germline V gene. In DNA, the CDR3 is TGCGCCAGCAGCTCAGGACAGGGCTACAATGAGCAGTTCTTC. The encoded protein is CASSSGQGYNEQFF. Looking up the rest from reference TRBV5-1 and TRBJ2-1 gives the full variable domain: KAGVTQTPRYLIKTRGQQVTLSCSPISGHRSVSWYQQTPGQGLQFLFEYFSETQRNKGNFPGRFSGRQFSNSRSEMNVSTLELGDSALYLCASSSGQGYNEQFFGPGTRLTVL.

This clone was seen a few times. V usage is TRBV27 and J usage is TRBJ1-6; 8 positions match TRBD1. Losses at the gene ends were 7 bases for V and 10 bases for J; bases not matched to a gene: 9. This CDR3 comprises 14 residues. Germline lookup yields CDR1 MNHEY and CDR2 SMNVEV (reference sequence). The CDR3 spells CASTSGQGRSPLHF. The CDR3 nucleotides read TGTGCCAGCACCTCCGGACAGGGAAGGTCACCCCTCCACTTT.

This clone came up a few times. CDR3 bases: TGTGCCAGCAGCTTTCCTAGGGGGGGGACTGAAGCTTTCTTT. Its translation: CASSFPRGGTEAFF. This chain connects TRBV5-4 to TRBJ1-1, with a tentative D call TRBD1 (6 bases). Germline CDR1 SGHNT, CDR2 YYREEE (reference sequence). Trimming removed 2 bases from V and 5 bases from J, with 13 bases in between. This CDR3 comprises 14 residues.

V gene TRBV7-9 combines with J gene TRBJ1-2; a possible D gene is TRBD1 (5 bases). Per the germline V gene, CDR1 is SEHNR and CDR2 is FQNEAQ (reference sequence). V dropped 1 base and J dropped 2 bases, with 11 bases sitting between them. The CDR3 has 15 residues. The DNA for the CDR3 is TGTGCCAGCAGCTTAGAGTCAAGGGGAAACTATGGCTACACCTTC. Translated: CASSLESRGNYGYTF.

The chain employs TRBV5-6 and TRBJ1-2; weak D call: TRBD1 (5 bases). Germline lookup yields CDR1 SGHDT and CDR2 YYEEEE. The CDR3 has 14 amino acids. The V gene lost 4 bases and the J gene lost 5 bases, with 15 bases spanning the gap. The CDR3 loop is CASSLTRQLYGYTF. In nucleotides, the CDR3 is TGTGCCAGCAGCCTTACACGACAGTTATATGGCTACACCTTC. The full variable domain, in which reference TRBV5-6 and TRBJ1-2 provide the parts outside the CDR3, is DAGVTQSPTHLIKTRGQQVTLRCSPKSGHDTVSWYQQALGQGPQFIFQYYEEEERQRGNFPDRFSGHQFPNYSSELNVNALLLGDSALYLCASSLTRQLYGYTFGSGTRLTVV.

CDR3 bases: TGCGCCAGCAGCTTGGTTGGGGAGGGAGGCAATCAGCCCCAGCATTTT. Protein: CASSLVGEGGNQPQHF. The chain joins TRBV5-1 to TRBJ1-5, with D uncertain. The CDR3 covers 16 residues. Germline V CDR1 and CDR2: SGHRS, YFSETQ. The V end lost 0 bases, the J end lost 2 bases, and 12 bases lay between the germline ends. The complete variable domain, with remaining parts taken from reference TRBV5-1 and TRBJ1-5, reads KAGVTQTPRYLIKTRGQQVTLSCSPISGHRSVSWYQQTPGQGLQFLFEYFSETQRNKGNFPGRFSGRQFSNSRSEMNVSTLELGDSALYLCASSLVGEGGNQPQHFGDGTRLSIL.

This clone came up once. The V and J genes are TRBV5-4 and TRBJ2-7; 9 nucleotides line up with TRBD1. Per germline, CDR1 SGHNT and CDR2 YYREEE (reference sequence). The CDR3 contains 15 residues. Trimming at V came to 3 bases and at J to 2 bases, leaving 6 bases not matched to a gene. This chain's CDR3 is CASSWGGTGPYEQYF. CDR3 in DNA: TGTGCCAGCAGCTGGGGTGGGACAGGGCCCTACGAGCAGTACTTC.

The CDR3: CASSDPGGQMNTEAFF. In nucleotides, the CDR3 is TGTGCCAGCAGCGACCCCGGGGGGCAGATGAACACTGAAGCTTTCTTT. This sequence joins TRBV7-3 and TRBJ1-1; D perhaps matches TRBD1 (6 bases). V was cut by 5 bases and J by 0 bases, with 16 bases left in between. This CDR3 is 16 amino acids long. The germline CDR1 and CDR2 sequences are SGHTA and FQGTGA.

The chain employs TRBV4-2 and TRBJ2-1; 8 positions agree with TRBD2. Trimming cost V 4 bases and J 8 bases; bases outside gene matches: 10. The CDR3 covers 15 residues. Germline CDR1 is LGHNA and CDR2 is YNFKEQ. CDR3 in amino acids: CASSLPGGAMDEQFF. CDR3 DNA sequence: TGTGCCAGCAGCCTCCCGGGGGGGGCTATGGATGAGCAGTTCTTC.

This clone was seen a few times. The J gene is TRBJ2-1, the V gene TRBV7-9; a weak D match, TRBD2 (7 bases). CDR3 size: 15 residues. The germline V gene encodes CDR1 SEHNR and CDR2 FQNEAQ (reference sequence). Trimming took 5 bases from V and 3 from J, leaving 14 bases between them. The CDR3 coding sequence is TGTGCCAGCAGCAGGAGGGGGGGGAACTACAATGAGCAGTTCTTC. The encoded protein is CASSRRGGNYNEQFF.

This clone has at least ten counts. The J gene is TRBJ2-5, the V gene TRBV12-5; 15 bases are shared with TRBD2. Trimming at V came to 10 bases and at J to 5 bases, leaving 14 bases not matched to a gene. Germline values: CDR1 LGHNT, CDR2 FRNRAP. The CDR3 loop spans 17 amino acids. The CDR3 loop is CATRTAGLAGGQETQYF. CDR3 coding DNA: TGTGCTACCCGGACAGCAGGACTAGCGGGGGGGCAGGAGACCCAGTACTTC.

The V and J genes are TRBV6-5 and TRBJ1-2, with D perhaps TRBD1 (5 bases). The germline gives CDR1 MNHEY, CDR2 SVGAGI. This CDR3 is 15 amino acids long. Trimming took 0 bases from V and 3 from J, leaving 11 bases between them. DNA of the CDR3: TGTGCCAGCAGTTACTCGATCGGGGGATACTATGGCTACACCTTC. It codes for CASSYSIGGYYGYTF.

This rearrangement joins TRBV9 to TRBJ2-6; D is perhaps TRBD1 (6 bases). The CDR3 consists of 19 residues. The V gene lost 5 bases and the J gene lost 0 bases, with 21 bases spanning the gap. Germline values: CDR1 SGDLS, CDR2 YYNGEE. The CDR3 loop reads CASSLRDTVFSSGANVLTF. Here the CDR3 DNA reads TGTGCCAGCAGTCTCCGGGACACCGTTTTTAGCTCTGGGGCCAACGTCCTGACTTTC.